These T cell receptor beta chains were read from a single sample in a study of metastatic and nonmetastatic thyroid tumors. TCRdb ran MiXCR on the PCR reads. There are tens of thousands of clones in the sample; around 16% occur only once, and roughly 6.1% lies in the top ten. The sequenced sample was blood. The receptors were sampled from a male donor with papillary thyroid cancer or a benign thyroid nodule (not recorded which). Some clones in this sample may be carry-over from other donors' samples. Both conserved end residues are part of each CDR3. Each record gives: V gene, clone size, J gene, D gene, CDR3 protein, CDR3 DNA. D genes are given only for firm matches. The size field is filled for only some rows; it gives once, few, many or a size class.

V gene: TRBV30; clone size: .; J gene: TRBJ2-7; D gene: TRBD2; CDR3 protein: CAWGLAGAYEQYF; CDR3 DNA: TGTGCCTGGGGACTAGCGGGCGCCTACGAGCAGTACTTC
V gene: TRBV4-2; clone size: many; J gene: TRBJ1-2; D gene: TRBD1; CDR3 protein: CASSQDSPGTVTNYGYTF; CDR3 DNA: TGTGCCAGCAGCCAAGATTCCCCCGGGACAGTCACTAACTATGGCTACACCTTC
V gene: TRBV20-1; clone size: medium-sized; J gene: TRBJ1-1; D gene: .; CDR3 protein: CSARDGKRTVNTEAFF; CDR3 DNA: TGCAGTGCTAGAGATGGAAAGAGAACGGTGAACACTGAAGCTTTCTTT
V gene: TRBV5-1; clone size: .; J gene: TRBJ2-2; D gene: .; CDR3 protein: CASRTAASMTVELFF; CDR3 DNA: TGCGCCAGCAGAACGGCGGCCTCAATGACCGTGGAGCTGTTTTTT
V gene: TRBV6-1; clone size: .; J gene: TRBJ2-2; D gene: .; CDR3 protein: CASSEWGTGELFF; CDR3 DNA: TGTGCCAGCAGTGAATGGGGGACCGGGGAGCTGTTTTTT
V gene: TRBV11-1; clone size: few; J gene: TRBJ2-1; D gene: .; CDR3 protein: CASSSTELATGEQFF; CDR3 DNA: TGTGCCAGCAGCTCAACTGAACTAGCGACAGGTGAGCAGTTCTTC
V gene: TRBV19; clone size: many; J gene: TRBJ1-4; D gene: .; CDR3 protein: CASSTHSPRLFGATNEKLFF; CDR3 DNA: TGTGCCAGTAGTACTCACTCTCCGAGACTCTTCGGGGCGACTAATGAAAAACTGTTTTTT
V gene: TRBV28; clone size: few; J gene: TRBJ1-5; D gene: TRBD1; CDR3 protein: CASLCAGTGGHPQHF; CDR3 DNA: TGTGCCAGCCTCTGCGCCGGGACAGGAGGACATCCCCAGCATTTT
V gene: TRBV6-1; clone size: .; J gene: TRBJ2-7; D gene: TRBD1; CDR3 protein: CASSDRTGAYEQYF; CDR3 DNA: TGTGCCAGCAGTGATAGGACAGGAGCCTACGAGCAGTACTTC
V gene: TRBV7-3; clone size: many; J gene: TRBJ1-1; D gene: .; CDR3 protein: CASSLGLYTEAFF; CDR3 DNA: TGTGCCAGCAGCTTGGGGTTGTACACTGAAGCTTTCTTT
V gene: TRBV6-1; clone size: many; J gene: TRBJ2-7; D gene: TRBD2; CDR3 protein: CASSILAGVSYEQYF; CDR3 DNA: TGTGCCAGCAGTATCCTAGCGGGAGTTTCCTACGAGCAGTACTTC
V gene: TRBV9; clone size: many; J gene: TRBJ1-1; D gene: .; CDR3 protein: CASSVGAGVSTEAFF; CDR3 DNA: TGTGCCAGCAGCGTAGGGGCAGGGGTGAGCACTGAAGCTTTCTTT
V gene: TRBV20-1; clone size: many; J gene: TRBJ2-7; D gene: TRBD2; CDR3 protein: CSASASSGRYEQYF; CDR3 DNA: TGCAGTGCTAGTGCGTCTAGCGGGAGATACGAGCAGTACTTC
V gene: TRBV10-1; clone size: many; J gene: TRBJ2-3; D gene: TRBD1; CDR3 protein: CASSDLTGGRDTQYF; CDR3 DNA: TGCGCCAGCAGTGACCTGACAGGGGGAAGAGATACGCAGTATTTT
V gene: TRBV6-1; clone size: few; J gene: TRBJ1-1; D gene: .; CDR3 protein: CASSETGSETEAFF; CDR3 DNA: TGTGCCAGCAGTGAAACTGGGAGTGAAACTGAAGCTTTCTTT
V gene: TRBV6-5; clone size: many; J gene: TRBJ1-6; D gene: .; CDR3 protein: CASSYGVAENSPLHF; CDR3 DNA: TGTGCCAGCAGTTACGGGGTGGCGGAGAATTCACCCCTCCACTTT
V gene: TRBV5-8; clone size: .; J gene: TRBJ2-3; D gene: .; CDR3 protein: CASSLALSGQYF; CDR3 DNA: TGTGCCAGCAGCTTGGCTCTGAGCGGGCAGTATTTT
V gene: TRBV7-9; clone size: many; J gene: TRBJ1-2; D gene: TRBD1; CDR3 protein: CASSLSPIGTGAYGYTF; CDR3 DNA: TGTGCCAGCAGCTTAAGCCCTATCGGGACAGGTGCCTATGGCTACACCTTC
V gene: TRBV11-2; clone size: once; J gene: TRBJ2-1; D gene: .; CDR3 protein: CASSFLGLGGSSYNEQFF; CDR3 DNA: TGTGCCAGCAGCTTTTTAGGTTTAGGGGGTAGCTCCTACAATGAGCAGTTCTTC
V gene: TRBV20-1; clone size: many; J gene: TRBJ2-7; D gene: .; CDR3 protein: CSAGSLMYEQYF; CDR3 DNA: TGCAGTGCTGGGAGCCTCATGTACGAGCAGTACTTC
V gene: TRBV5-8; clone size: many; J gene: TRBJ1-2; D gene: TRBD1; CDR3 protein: CASSQKDRNYGYTF; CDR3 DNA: TGTGCCAGCAGCCAAAAGGACAGGAACTATGGCTACACCTTC
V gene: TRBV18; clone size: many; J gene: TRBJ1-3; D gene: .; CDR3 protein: CASSPSLGSSGNTIYF; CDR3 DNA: TGTGCCAGCTCACCATCACTGGGAAGCTCTGGAAACACCATATATTTT
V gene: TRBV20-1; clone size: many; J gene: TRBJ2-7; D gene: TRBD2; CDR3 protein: CSARDVSGGLGPYF; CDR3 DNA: TGCAGTGCTAGGGACGTCTCCGGGGGACTAGGGCCGTACTTC
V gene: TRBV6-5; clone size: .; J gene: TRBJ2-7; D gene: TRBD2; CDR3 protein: CASSSGRLVGLASYEQYF; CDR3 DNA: TGTGCCAGCAGTTCCGGGCGGCTGGTGGGACTAGCTTCCTACGAGCAGTACTTC
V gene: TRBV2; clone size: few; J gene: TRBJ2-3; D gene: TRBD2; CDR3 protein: CASSETGTSGRGWNTDTQYF; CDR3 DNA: TGTGCCAGCAGCGAAACCGGGACTAGCGGGAGGGGGTGGAACACAGATACGCAGTATTTT
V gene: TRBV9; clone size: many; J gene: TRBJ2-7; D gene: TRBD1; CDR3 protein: CASSTNDRGLDEQYF; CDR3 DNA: TGTGCCAGCAGCACCAACGACAGGGGGCTCGACGAGCAGTACTTC
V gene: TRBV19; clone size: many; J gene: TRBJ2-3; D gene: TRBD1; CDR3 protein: CASTSTGGTDTQYF; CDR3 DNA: TGTGCCAGTACCAGTACAGGGGGCACAGATACGCAGTATTTT
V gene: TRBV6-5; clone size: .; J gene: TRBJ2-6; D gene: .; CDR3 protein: CASSYPLEASSVANVLTF; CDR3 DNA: TGTGCCAGCAGTTACCCCTTGGAGGCCTCCTCTGTGGCCAACGTCCTGACTTTC
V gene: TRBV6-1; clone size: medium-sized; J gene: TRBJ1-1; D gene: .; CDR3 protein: CASSEAPRTEAFF; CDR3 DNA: TGTGCCAGCAGTGAGGCCCCCCGCACTGAAGCTTTCTTT
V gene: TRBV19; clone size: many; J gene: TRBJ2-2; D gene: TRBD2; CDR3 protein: CASSTGTSGRAGGTGELFF; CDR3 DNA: TGTGCCAGTAGTACTGGGACTAGCGGGAGGGCCGGGGGGACCGGGGAGCTGTTTTTT
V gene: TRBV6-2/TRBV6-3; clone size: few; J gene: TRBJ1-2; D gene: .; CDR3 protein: CASRALGGYGYTF; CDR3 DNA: TGTGCCAGCAGGGCATTGGGGGGCTATGGCTACACCTTC
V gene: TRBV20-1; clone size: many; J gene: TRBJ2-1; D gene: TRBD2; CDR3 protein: CSATGTSGPYNEQFF; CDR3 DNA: TGCAGTGCTACCGGGACTAGTGGACCCTACAATGAGCAGTTCTTC
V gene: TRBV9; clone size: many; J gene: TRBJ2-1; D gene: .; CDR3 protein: CASSVGVSGLRNEQFF; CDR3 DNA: TGTGCCAGCAGCGTAGGGGTTAGCGGACTTCGGAATGAGCAGTTCTTC
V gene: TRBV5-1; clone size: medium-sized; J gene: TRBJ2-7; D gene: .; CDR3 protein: CASSFGGFPSYEQYF; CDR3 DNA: TGCGCCAGCAGCTTTGGGGGGTTCCCCTCCTACGAGCAGTACTTC
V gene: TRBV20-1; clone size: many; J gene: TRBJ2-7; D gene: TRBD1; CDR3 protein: CSARRTGGGGEQYF; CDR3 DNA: TGCAGTGCTAGAAGGACAGGGGGCGGGGGCGAGCAGTACTTC
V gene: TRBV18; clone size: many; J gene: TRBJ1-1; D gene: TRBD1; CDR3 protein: CASSPGGDRGDTEAFF; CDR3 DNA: TGTGCCAGCTCACCTGGTGGGGACAGGGGAGACACTGAAGCTTTCTTT
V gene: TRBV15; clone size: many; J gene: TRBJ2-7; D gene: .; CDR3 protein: CATSSLEPAGPYEQYF; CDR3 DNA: TGTGCCACCAGCTCCCTAGAGCCAGCGGGTCCCTACGAGCAGTACTTC
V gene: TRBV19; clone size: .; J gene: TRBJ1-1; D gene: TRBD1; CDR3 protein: CSSSTQGRHTESFF; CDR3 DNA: TGTTCCAGTAGTACACAGGGGAGGCACACTGAATCTTTCTTT
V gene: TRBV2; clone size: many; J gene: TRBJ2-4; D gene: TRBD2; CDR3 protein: CASRGLAGGLSETKNIQYF; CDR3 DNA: TGTGCCAGCAGAGGACTAGCGGGAGGGCTTAGTGAGACCAAAAACATTCAGTACTTC
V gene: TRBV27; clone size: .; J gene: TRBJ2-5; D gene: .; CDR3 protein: CASSSSGQTGTQYF; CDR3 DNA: TGTGCCAGTAGTTCATCCGGGCAAACGGGGACCCAGTACTTC
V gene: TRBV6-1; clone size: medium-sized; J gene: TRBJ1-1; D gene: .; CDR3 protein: CASSEARNTEAFF; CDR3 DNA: TGTGCCAGCAGTGAAGCTAGGAACACTGAAGCTTTCTTT